This T cell receptor beta chain derives from a study of T cells in Graves' hyperthyroidism and ophthalmopathy. RNA transcripts yielded amplified TCR beta CDR3 regions. HTBI primers were the set used in a first-round RT-PCR of the TCR CDR3. TCRdb processed the multiplex PCR reads anew with MiXCR; each CDR3 protein has one entry. Here the sample spans a few hundred thousand distinct CDR3 sequences, approximately 22% being singletons. V shed 0 bases and J shed 1 base, with 10 bases lying between them. CDR1 is SGHRS, CDR2 YFSETQ, per germline. The CDR3 loop spans 15 amino acids. The clonotype was recovered from a woman aged 50 to 60 with Graves' hyperthyroidism. The chain has TRBV5-1 and TRBJ1-1, with D possibly matching TRBD1 (5 bases). Sequencing used blood. Here the CDR3 reads CASSLEGPRNTEAFF. The CDR3 DNA is TGCGCCAGCAGCTTGGAGGGGCCAAGGAACACTGAAGCTTTCTTT.